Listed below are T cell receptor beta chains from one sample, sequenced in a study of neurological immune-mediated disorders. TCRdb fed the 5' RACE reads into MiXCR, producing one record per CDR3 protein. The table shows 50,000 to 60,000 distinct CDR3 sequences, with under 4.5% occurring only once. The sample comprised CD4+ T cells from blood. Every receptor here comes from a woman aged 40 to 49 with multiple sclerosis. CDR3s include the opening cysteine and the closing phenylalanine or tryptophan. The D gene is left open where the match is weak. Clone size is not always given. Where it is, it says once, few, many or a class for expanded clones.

DNA: TGTGCCAGCACCAGAACGGGGGGGAGGTACAATGAGCAGTTCTTC; CDR3: CASTRTGGRYNEQFF; J: TRBJ2-1; size: many; D: TRBD2; V: TRBV9
DNA: TGCAGCGTTGGAAGGCTCACAGATACGCAGTATTTT; CDR3: CSVGRLTDTQYF; J: TRBJ2-3; size: many; D: -; V: TRBV29-1
DNA: TGCGCCAGCAGCCTAATACCCGGGACGGGAGCCTACGAGCAGTACTTC; CDR3: CASSLIPGTGAYEQYF; J: TRBJ2-7; size: many; D: -; V: TRBV5-1
DNA: TGTGCCAGCAGCGTACTCGGGGGGGATACGCAGTATTTT; CDR3: CASSVLGGDTQYF; J: TRBJ2-3; size: many; D: TRBD2; V: TRBV9
DNA: TGTGCCAGCAGTGACAGGTCCTACAATGAGCAGTTCTTC; CDR3: CASSDRSYNEQFF; J: TRBJ2-1; size: -; D: -; V: TRBV2
DNA: TGTGCCAGCAGTTACTCAGGAGGCCCTTACCAAGAGACCCAGTACTTC; CDR3: CASSYSGGPYQETQYF; J: TRBJ2-5; size: many; D: -; V: TRBV6-5
DNA: TGCAGTGCTAGAGAGAGCACTGAAGCTTTCTTT; CDR3: CSARESTEAFF; J: TRBJ1-1; size: many; D: -; V: TRBV20-1
DNA: TGCGCCAGCAGCTACCGCTCAGGGAGGGGTGAAGCTTTCTTT; CDR3: CASSYRSGRGEAFF; J: TRBJ1-1; size: few; D: -; V: TRBV5-1
DNA: TGCGCCAGCAGCTTATGGAGCGGGGGTAAAGAGACCCAGTACTTC; CDR3: CASSLWSGGKETQYF; J: TRBJ2-5; size: many; D: TRBD2; V: TRBV5-1
DNA: TGTGCCAGCGACCTACAAAGCTCCTACGAGCAGTACTTC; CDR3: CASDLQSSYEQYF; J: TRBJ2-7; size: many; D: -; V: TRBV6-1
DNA: TGCGCCAGCAGCTTGGCGACAGAGGGTGGACAGTATTTT; CDR3: CASSLATEGGQYF; J: TRBJ2-3; size: few; D: -; V: TRBV5-1
DNA: TGCGCCAGCAGCCAGGGGGCGGGGGGCACTGAAGCTTTCTTT; CDR3: CASSQGAGGTEAFF; J: TRBJ1-1; size: many; D: TRBD1; V: TRBV5-1
DNA: TGTGCCAGCAGTTTGGACAGCCGAACCTCCTACGAGCAGTACTTC; CDR3: CASSLDSRTSYEQYF; J: TRBJ2-7; size: many; D: -; V: TRBV27
DNA: TGTGCCAGCAGAATAAACAATGAGCAGTTCTTC; CDR3: CASRINNEQFF; J: TRBJ2-1; size: many; D: -; V: TRBV6-1
DNA: TGTGCCTGGAGTCCGCCGGGGGGTCATTTGACCCAGCATTTT; CDR3: CAWSPPGGHLTQHF; J: TRBJ1-5; size: many; D: -; V: TRBV30
DNA: TGTGCCAGCAGCTTAGTCTCGAGTGGCTACACCTTC; CDR3: CASSLVSSGYTF; J: TRBJ1-2; size: many; D: -; V: TRBV7-9
DNA: TGTGCCAGCAGTTACGGGGTTGTGGTAAACAATGAGCAGTTCTTC; CDR3: CASSYGVVVNNEQFF; J: TRBJ2-1; size: many; D: -; V: TRBV6-2/TRBV6-3
DNA: TGTGCCAGCTCACCAGGGGCAGCAAACACTGAAGCTTTCTTT; CDR3: CASSPGAANTEAFF; J: TRBJ1-1; size: many; D: -; V: TRBV18
DNA: TGTGCCAGCAGTTCCATAAGGACAGGGAAGACCCGGGAGCTGTTTTTT; CDR3: CASSSIRTGKTRELFF; J: TRBJ2-2; size: many; D: TRBD1; V: TRBV27
DNA: TGCGCCAGCAGCTCCGGGACAGTGCCAGGCTACACCTTC; CDR3: CASSSGTVPGYTF; J: TRBJ1-2; size: many; D: TRBD1; V: TRBV5-1
DNA: TGCGCCAGCAGCCAAGATACGATTCCCTTAGGGGACACTGAAGCTTTCTTT; CDR3: CASSQDTIPLGDTEAFF; J: TRBJ1-1; size: many; D: -; V: TRBV4-1
DNA: TGCGCCAGCAGCTCTAGCGGGGGGCCCACAGATACGCAGTATTTT; CDR3: CASSSSGGPTDTQYF; J: TRBJ2-3; size: many; D: TRBD2; V: TRBV5-1
DNA: TGTGCCAGCAGCTCCCGGACAGGGATGGAGAACACTGAAGCTTTCTTT; CDR3: CASSSRTGMENTEAFF; J: TRBJ1-1; size: many; D: TRBD1; V: TRBV9
DNA: TGTGCCAGCAGTGAAAGGCAGCCCCAGCATTTT; CDR3: CASSERQPQHF; J: TRBJ1-5; size: many; D: -; V: TRBV6-1
DNA: TGTGCCAGCAGCCACGGGGGCAACACTGAAGCTTTCTTT; CDR3: CASSHGGNTEAFF; J: TRBJ1-1; size: many; D: -; V: TRBV3-1
DNA: TGTGCCAGCAGCTCGGAATTGGCGTACAATGAGCAGTTCTTC; CDR3: CASSSELAYNEQFF; J: TRBJ2-1; size: many; D: -; V: TRBV27
DNA: TGCGCCAGCAGCTTGGGACTAGCGGGGGGCACAGATACGCAGTATTTT; CDR3: CASSLGLAGGTDTQYF; J: TRBJ2-3; size: medium-sized; D: TRBD2; V: TRBV5-1
DNA: TGCGCCAGCAGCCCTTGGGGGTTTCGGACCGGGGAGCTGTTTTTT; CDR3: CASSPWGFRTGELFF; J: TRBJ2-2; size: -; D: -; V: TRBV5-1
DNA: TGTGCCAGCAGCCAAGGGACAGGGCACACTGAAGCTTTCTTT; CDR3: CASSQGTGHTEAFF; J: TRBJ1-1; size: many; D: TRBD1; V: TRBV4-2
DNA: TGTGCCAGCAGCCCGCGACAGGGTGGGACCTACAATGAGCAGTTCTTC; CDR3: CASSPRQGGTYNEQFF; J: TRBJ2-1; size: many; D: TRBD1; V: TRBV6-5
DNA: TGTGCCAGCAGTTCCCAGGGGGCCGAAGATACGCAGTATTTT; CDR3: CASSSQGAEDTQYF; J: TRBJ2-3; size: many; D: TRBD1; V: TRBV27
DNA: TGTGCCACCAGTCCCCGGGGAGGGGGTCATGGCTACACCTTC; CDR3: CATSPRGGGHGYTF; J: TRBJ1-2; size: -; D: -; V: TRBV24-1
DNA: TGCGCCAGCAGCTCGCTAATACAGGGGGCTGGAGATACGCAGTATTTT; CDR3: CASSSLIQGAGDTQYF; J: TRBJ2-3; size: many; D: TRBD1; V: TRBV5-1
DNA: TGCAGCGTTGTGACAGGGAGGGATACGCAGTATTTT; CDR3: CSVVTGRDTQYF; J: TRBJ2-3; size: many; D: -; V: TRBV29-1
DNA: TGCAGCGTTGAAGAGTTCGACAGGGGCTCTGGAAACACCATATATTTT; CDR3: CSVEEFDRGSGNTIYF; J: TRBJ1-3; size: many; D: TRBD1; V: TRBV29-1
DNA: TGTGCCAGCAGCTTAGCCAGGGGGCGCGAGCAGTACTTC; CDR3: CASSLARGREQYF; J: TRBJ2-7; size: many; D: TRBD1; V: TRBV7-8
DNA: TGTGCCGTCTTGAGCTCGCCCTACAATGAGCAGTTCTTC; CDR3: CAVLSSPYNEQFF; J: TRBJ2-1; size: many; D: -; V: TRBV2
DNA: TGTGCCACCAGCCGCTACACGACCAATGAGCAGTTCTTC; CDR3: CATSRYTTNEQFF; J: TRBJ2-1; size: many; D: -; V: TRBV15
DNA: TGTGCCAGCAGCCAATGGTACGAGCAGTACTTC; CDR3: CASSQWYEQYF; J: TRBJ2-7; size: many; D: -; V: TRBV3-1
DNA: TGTGCCATCAGTGAAGGGTTTGGCAGGGCGAACAATCAGCCCCAGCATTTT; CDR3: CAISEGFGRANNQPQHF; J: TRBJ1-5; size: many; D: -; V: TRBV10-3
DNA: TGTGCCAGCAGCGTAAGCGGTAATAATTCACCCCTCCACTTT; CDR3: CASSVSGNNSPLHF; J: TRBJ1-6; size: many; D: -; V: TRBV9
DNA: TGCGCCAGCAGCCAAGAGGCGGTAGCTAGCGGGGGGGACGAGCAGTACTTC; CDR3: CASSQEAVASGGDEQYF; J: TRBJ2-7; size: many; D: TRBD2; V: TRBV4-1
DNA: TGCGCCAGCAGCTTGGACAGACTAAACTACGAGCAGTACTTC; CDR3: CASSLDRLNYEQYF; J: TRBJ2-7; size: many; D: -; V: TRBV5-1
DNA: TGCGCCAGCAGCCCCCTCCCCGGGGTCAGCGCGAGGAACACTGAAGCTTTCTTT; CDR3: CASSPLPGVSARNTEAFF; J: TRBJ1-1; size: -; D: -; V: TRBV4-1
DNA: TGCAGTGCTAGAGAGATCACCGGGGAGCTGTTTTTT; CDR3: CSAREITGELFF; J: TRBJ2-2; size: -; D: -; V: TRBV20-1
DNA: TGCGCCAGCAGCTTGGCCAGAACAGGGGATAGTGAGCAGTTCTTC; CDR3: CASSLARTGDSEQFF; J: TRBJ2-1; size: many; D: TRBD1; V: TRBV5-1
DNA: TGCAGCGTTGAATCCTCCGTTTACAATGAGCAGTTCTTC; CDR3: CSVESSVYNEQFF; J: TRBJ2-1; size: medium-sized; D: -; V: TRBV29-1
DNA: TGTGCCAGCAGTTCCCCGACAGGGGGACAAGGCTACACCTTC; CDR3: CASSSPTGGQGYTF; J: TRBJ1-2; size: few; D: TRBD1; V: TRBV6-5
DNA: TGCAGTGTCCGGGACAGGGGCGGCTATGGCTACACCTTC; CDR3: CSVRDRGGYGYTF; J: TRBJ1-2; size: many; D: TRBD1; V: TRBV20-1
DNA: TGTGCCAGCAGCTTTGGGGCGTCCGGAAACACCATATATTTT; CDR3: CASSFGASGNTIYF; J: TRBJ1-3; size: many; D: -; V: TRBV5-6